The T cell receptor beta chain under discussion was sequenced for a study of blood T cell repertoires in COVID-19. For the study at large: COVID-19 samples, acute and convalescent, were from the United States, Italy and Spain.

Study processing details: Reference gene primer amplification gave estimated nucleated cell counts. Libraries were prepared by immunoSEQ multiplex PCR; TCRdb keeps only in-frame clonotypes and omits some of them. V, J and clone size derive from that table, while D and trimming were established from the DNA sequence. The sample comprises about 120,000 clones, about four fifths of which are singletons, and 3% to 4.5% rests with the top ten. CDR3 length equals 16 residues. Germline CDR1 and CDR2: SGHNT and YYREEE (reference sequence). With V trimmed by 4 bases and J by 0 bases, 6 bases remained unmatched.

The sequenced material came from peripheral blood. This sequence joins TRBV5-4 and TRBJ2-3; 9 nucleotides line up with TRBD1. The sequence came from a woman older than 75 with acute or convalescent COVID-19. In nucleotides, the CDR3 is TGTGCCAGCAGCCCCAAGACAGGGGGTAGCACAGATACGCAGTATTTT. Translation gives CASSPKTGGSTDTQYF.